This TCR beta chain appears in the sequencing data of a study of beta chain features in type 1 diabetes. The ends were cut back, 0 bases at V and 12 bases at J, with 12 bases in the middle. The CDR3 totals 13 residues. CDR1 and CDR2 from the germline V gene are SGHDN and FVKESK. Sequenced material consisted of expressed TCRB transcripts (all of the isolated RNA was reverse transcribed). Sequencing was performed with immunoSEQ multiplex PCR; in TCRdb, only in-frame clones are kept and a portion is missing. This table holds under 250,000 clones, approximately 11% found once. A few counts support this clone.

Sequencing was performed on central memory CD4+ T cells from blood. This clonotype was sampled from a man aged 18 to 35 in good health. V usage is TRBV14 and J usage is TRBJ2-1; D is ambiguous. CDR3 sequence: CASSQDERLGQFF. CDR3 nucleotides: TGTGCCAGCAGCCAAGATGAGCGTCTTGGGCAGTTCTTC. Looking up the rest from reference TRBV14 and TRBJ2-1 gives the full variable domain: EAGVTQFPSHSVIEKGQTVTLRCDPISGHDNLYWYRRVMGKEIKFLLHFVKESKQDESGMPNNRFLAERTGGTYSTLKVQPAELEDSGVYFCASSQDERLGQFFGPGTRLTVL.